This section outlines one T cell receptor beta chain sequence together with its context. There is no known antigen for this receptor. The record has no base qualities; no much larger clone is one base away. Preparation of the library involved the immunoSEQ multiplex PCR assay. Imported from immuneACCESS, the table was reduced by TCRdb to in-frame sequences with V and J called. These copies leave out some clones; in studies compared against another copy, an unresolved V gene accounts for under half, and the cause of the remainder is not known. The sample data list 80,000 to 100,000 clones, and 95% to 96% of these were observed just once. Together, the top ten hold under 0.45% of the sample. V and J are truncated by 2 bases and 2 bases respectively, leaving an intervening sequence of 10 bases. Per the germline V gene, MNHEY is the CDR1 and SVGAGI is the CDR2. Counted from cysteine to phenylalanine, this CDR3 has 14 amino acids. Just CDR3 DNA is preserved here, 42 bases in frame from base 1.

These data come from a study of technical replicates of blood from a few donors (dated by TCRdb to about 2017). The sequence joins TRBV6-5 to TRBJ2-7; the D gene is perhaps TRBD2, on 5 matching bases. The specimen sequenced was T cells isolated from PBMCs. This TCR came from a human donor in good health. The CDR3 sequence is CASSYGRATYEQYF. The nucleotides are TGTGCCAGCAGTTACGGGCGGGCCACCTACGAGCAGTACTTC.